These T cell receptor beta chains were read from a single sample in a study of regulatory T cells in long-lasting Graves disease. One entry per CDR3 protein results from TCRdb running MiXCR on the multiplex PCR reads. Of 400,000 to 500,000 distinct CDR3 sequences listed, about 15% are singletons. The sample was also linked to a second study, of T cells in Graves' hyperthyroidism and ophthalmopathy.

Here the sequenced sample was peripheral blood mononuclear cells (PBMCs), taken at new diagnosis, from a patient treated with antithyroid drugs. These receptors all stem from a woman aged 50 to 65 with Graves disease. The CDR3 runs from the conserved cysteine through the conserved F or W. Each record gives: D gene, J gene, clone size, V gene, CDR3 length, CDR3 protein, CDR3 DNA. A D gene is named only where the DNA matches it firmly. Clone size is given for some rows only: seen once, a few or many times, or a class if the clone is expanded.

. TRBJ2-2 . TRBV27 13 CASSPDSAGELFF TGTGCCAGCAGCCCCGACTCTGCCGGGGAGCTGTTTTTT
. TRBJ1-5 . TRBV6-1 16 CASSEATYYSNQPQHF TGTGCCAGCAGTGAAGCCACATATTATAGCAATCAGCCCCAGCATTTT
TRBD2 TRBJ2-7 many TRBV28 15 CASSPMGLAVTQQYF TGTGCCAGCAGCCCTATGGGACTAGCGGTTACTCAGCAGTACTTC
. TRBJ2-2 once TRBV4-2 13 CASSPSYTGELFF TGTGCCAGCAGCCCGAGTTACACCGGGGAGCTGTTTTTT
. TRBJ2-5 many TRBV6-2/TRBV6-3 13 CASSRREMETQYF TGTGCCAGCAGTAGACGGGAGATGGAGACCCAGTACTTC
TRBD1 TRBJ2-7 . TRBV20-1 13 CSAAGTGIYEQYF TGCAGTGCTGCCGGGACAGGAATCTACGAGCAGTACTTC
. TRBJ2-1 many TRBV3-1 17 CASSQDLGLGGSNEQFF TGTGCCAGCAGCCAAGATCTAGGACTAGGGGGTAGCAATGAGCAGTTCTTC
TRBD2 TRBJ2-5 many TRBV28 15 CASSLLAGALGTQYF TGTGCCAGCAGTCTACTAGCGGGAGCTTTGGGGACCCAGTACTTC
. TRBJ2-1 many TRBV14 18 CASSRQDSGLPRRNEQFF TGTGCCAGCAGCCGTCAAGACAGCGGTCTACCCCGGAGGAATGAGCAGTTCTTC
. TRBJ1-3 few TRBV28 15 CASSLPGRAGNTIYF TGTGCCAGCAGTCTCCCGGGCAGGGCAGGAAACACCATATATTTT
. TRBJ1-2 many TRBV5-1 14 CASSSGTSIYGYTF TGCGCCAGCAGCTCCGGGACGTCGATCTATGGCTACACCTTC
. TRBJ1-2 few TRBV27 13 CASSFGPMGGYTF TGTGCCAGCAGTTTTGGGCCCATGGGAGGCTACACCTTC
TRBD1 TRBJ2-3 many TRBV18 17 CASSPPKTGGGADTQYF TGTGCCAGCTCACCACCCAAGACAGGGGGAGGAGCAGATACGCAGTATTTT
TRBD2 TRBJ2-3 many TRBV7-2 16 CASSLMLAELTDTQYF TGTGCCAGCAGCTTAATGCTAGCGGAACTCACAGATACGCAGTATTTT
TRBD2 TRBJ2-7 many TRBV28 20 CASSLSPSTSGSYTSYEQYF TGTGCCAGCAGCCTTTCCCCCTCGACTAGCGGGAGCTATACGTCCTACGAGCAGTACTTC
. TRBJ2-7 few TRBV6-1 14 CASRMSGLGYEQYF TGTGCCAGCAGAATGTCGGGTTTAGGGTACGAGCAGTACTTC
. TRBJ2-3 few TRBV18 15 CASSPSYGGGDTQYF TGTGCCAGCTCACCCTCCTACGGGGGCGGAGATACGCAGTATTTT
TRBD2 TRBJ2-7 few TRBV11-2 18 CASSLVQGLAGADNEQYF TGTGCCAGCAGCTTAGTTCAGGGACTAGCGGGAGCGGATAACGAGCAGTACTTC
TRBD2 TRBJ2-5 many TRBV5-1 15 CASSQLAGGQETQYF TGTGCCAGCAGCCAATTAGCGGGAGGACAAGAGACCCAGTACTTC
TRBD2 TRBJ2-1 many TRBV30 14 CAWSVMRELDEQFF TGTGCCTGGAGTGTTATGCGGGAGCTAGATGAGCAGTTCTTC
. TRBJ2-2 few TRBV11-2 15 CASSFTDKSPGELFF TGTGCCAGCAGCTTTACCGACAAGTCCCCCGGGGAGCTGTTTTTT
. TRBJ2-1 many TRBV20-1 16 CSASLGLQGSGNEQFF TGCAGTGCTAGCTTAGGGTTGCAGGGAAGCGGCAATGAGCAGTTCTTC
TRBD1 TRBJ1-1 . TRBV27 15 CASRTGGAIPTEAFF TGTGCCAGCAGAACAGGGGGCGCAATTCCCACTGAAGCTTTCTTT
. TRBJ1-1 many TRBV2 14 CASSVRDIYTEAFF TGTGCCAGCAGTGTCCGCGACATCTACACTGAAGCTTTCTTT
. TRBJ1-3 few TRBV2 13 CASSEAAGNTIYF TGTGCCAGCAGTGAAGCGGCGGGAAACACCATATATTTT
. TRBJ2-2 few TRBV6-5 15 CASSLGLVDTGELFF TGTGCCAGCAGTTTGGGACTGGTCGACACCGGGGAGCTGTTTTTT
. TRBJ2-7 . TRBV5-4 14 CASSLGAELYGQYF TGTGCCAGCAGCTTGGGTGCGGAACTCTACGGGCAGTACTTC
. TRBJ2-3 . TRBV28 14 CASSTTIITDTQYF TGTGCCAGCAGTACAACCATCATCACAGATACGCAGTATTTT
TRBD2 TRBJ2-1 many TRBV3-1 16 CASSQDRWDYRGEQFF TGTGCCAGCAGCCAAGATCGCTGGGACTACCGCGGTGAGCAGTTCTTC
. TRBJ1-2 few TRBV3-1 12 CASSQSDGGYTF TGTGCCAGCAGCCAAAGTGATGGCGGCTACACCTTC
TRBD1 TRBJ2-7 many TRBV29-1 16 CSALILTGGLRYEQYF TGCAGCGCCCTGATACTCACAGGGGGTTTAAGGTACGAGCAGTACTTC
TRBD2 TRBJ2-5 many TRBV7-2 14 CASSHRTSEETQYF TGTGCCAGCAGCCACCGGACTAGCGAGGAGACCCAGTACTTC
. TRBJ2-5 . TRBV20-1 13 CSASRDWQETQYF TGCAGTGCTAGTAGGGACTGGCAAGAGACCCAGTACTTC
. TRBJ1-5 . TRBV5-1 14 CASSLGSADQPQHF TGCGCCAGCAGCTTGGGGTCAGCTGATCAGCCCCAGCATTTT
. TRBJ2-2 . TRBV3-1 16 CASSRGTGKSSGELFF TGTGCCAGCAGCCGAGGAACAGGGAAATCCAGCGGGGAGCTGTTTTTT
. TRBJ2-7 many TRBV18 14 CASSRDLQEGEQYF TGTGCCAGCTCGCGTGACCTGCAGGAGGGCGAGCAGTACTTC
. TRBJ2-5 . TRBV5-1 14 CASSLYSSLETQYF TGCGCCAGCAGCTTGTACTCTAGCTTGGAGACCCAGTACTTC
. TRBJ2-7 many TRBV5-1 13 CASSPGADYEQYF TGCGCCAGCAGCCCTGGGGCAGATTACGAGCAGTACTTC
TRBD1 TRBJ1-6 . TRBV18 17 CASSPPGQGARNSPLHF TGTGCCAGCTCACCACCGGGACAGGGGGCGCGGAATTCACCCCTCCACTTT
. TRBJ1-2 many TRBV7-9 15 CASSLGGRGPYGYTF TGTGCCAGCAGCTTAGGAGGAAGGGGACCTTATGGCTACACCTTC
. TRBJ2-2 . TRBV7-6 17 CASSRWTEHANTGELFF TGTGCCAGCAGCCGCTGGACAGAACACGCGAACACCGGGGAGCTGTTTTTT
. TRBJ2-7 many TRBV6-2/TRBV6-3 14 CASRRQDSSYEQYF TGTGCCAGCAGACGACAGGACAGCTCCTACGAGCAGTACTTC
. TRBJ2-7 few TRBV6-1 13 CASSERGSYEQYF TGTGCCAGCAGTGAACGAGGGTCCTACGAGCAGTACTTC
. TRBJ1-6 few TRBV28 14 CASSLIENNSPLHF TGTGCCAGCAGTTTAATAGAAAATAATTCACCCCTCCACTTT
TRBD2 TRBJ2-1 few TRBV29-1 17 CSERGAGGGSGYNEQFF TGCAGCGAAAGGGGAGCGGGAGGGGGGTCGGGCTACAATGAGCAGTTCTTC
. TRBJ2-2 few TRBV5-1 17 CASSLGWRQTNTGELFF TGCGCCAGCAGCTTGGGATGGCGGCAAACGAACACCGGGGAGCTGTTTTTT
. TRBJ1-5 many TRBV12-5 12 CASGLSNQPQHF TGTGCTAGTGGTCTGAGCAATCAGCCCCAGCATTTT